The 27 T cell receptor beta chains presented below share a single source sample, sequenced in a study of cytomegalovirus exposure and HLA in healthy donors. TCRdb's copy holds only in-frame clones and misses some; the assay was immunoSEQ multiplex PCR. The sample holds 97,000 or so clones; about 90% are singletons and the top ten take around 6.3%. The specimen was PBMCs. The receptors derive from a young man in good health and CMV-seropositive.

The CDR3 coding sequence is TGCGCCAGCAGCCAAGAGGAGGCGGACTTGGGTACGCAGTATTTT. Amino acid sequence: CASSQEEADLGTQYF. The V gene is TRBV4-3, the J gene TRBJ2-3; weak D call: TRBD2 (5 bases). Deletions cut 0 bases from V and 8 bases from J, with 15 bases between. Germline V gene sequence: CDR1 LGHNA, CDR2 YSLEER. The CDR3 is 15 residues long.

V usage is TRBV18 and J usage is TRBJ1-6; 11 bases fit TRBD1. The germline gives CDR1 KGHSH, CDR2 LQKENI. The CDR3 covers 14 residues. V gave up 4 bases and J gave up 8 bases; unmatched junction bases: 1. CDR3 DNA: TGTGCCAGCTCACGGGACAGGGGGGATTCACCCCTCCACTTT. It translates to CASSRDRGDSPLHF.

CDR3 bases: TGTGCCAGCAGCCAGACAGGGGGAGGGGAAAAACTGTTTTTT. Protein sequence: CASSQTGGGEKLFF. The J gene is TRBJ1-4, the V gene TRBV28; 9 nucleotides match TRBD1. The V segment lost 6 bases and the J segment 8 bases; nucleotides outside the gene matches: 7. This CDR3 spans 14 amino acids. Germline assignment: CDR1 MDHEN and CDR2 SYDVKM.

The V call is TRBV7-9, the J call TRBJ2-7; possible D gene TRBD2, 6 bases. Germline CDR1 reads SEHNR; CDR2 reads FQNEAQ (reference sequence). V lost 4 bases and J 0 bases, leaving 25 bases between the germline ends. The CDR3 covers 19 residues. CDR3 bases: TGTGCCAGCAGCTCCCGCTTGGGGGGTGGGCATTGGAGCTCCTACGAGCAGTACTTC. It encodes CASSSRLGGGHWSSYEQYF.

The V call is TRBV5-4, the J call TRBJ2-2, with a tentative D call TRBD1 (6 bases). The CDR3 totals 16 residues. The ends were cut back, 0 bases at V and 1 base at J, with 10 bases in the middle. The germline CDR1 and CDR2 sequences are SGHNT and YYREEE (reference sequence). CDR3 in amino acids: CASSLVSQGNTGELFF. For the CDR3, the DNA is TGTGCCAGCAGCTTGGTTTCACAGGGGAACACCGGGGAGCTGTTTTTT.

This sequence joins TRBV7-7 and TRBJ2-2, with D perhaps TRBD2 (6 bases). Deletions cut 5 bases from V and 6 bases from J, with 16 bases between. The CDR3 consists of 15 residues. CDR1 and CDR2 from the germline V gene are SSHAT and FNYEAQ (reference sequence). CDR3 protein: CASSPTLRGAGELFF. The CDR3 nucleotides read TGTGCCAGCAGCCCCACATTGCGGGGAGCCGGGGAGCTGTTTTTT.

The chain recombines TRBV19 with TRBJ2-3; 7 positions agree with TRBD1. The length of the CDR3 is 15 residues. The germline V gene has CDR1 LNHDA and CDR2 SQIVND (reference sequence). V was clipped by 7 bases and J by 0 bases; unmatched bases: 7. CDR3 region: CASKLLGQSTDTQYF. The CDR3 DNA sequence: TGTGCCAGTAAACTCCTGGGACAGAGCACAGATACGCAGTATTTT.

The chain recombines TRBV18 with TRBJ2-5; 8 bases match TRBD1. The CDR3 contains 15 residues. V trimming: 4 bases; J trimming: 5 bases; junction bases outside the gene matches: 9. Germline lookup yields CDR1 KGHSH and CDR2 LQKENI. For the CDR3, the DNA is TGTGCCAGCTCACGAACAGGGGGAAGTGGGGAGACCCAGTACTTC. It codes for CASSRTGGSGETQYF.

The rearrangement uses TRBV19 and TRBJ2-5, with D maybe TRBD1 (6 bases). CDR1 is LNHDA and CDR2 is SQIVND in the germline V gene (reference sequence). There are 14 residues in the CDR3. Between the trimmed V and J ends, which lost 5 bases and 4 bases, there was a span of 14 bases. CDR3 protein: CASSATGSRETQYF. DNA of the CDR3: TGTGCCAGTAGTGCTACAGGGTCGCGAGAGACCCAGTACTTC. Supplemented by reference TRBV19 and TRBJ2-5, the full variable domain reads DGGITQSPKYLFRKEGQNVTLSCEQNLNHDAMYWYRQDPGQGLRLIYYSQIVNDFQKGDIAEGYSVSREKKESFPLTVTSAQKNPTAFYLCASSATGSRETQYFGPGTRLLVL.

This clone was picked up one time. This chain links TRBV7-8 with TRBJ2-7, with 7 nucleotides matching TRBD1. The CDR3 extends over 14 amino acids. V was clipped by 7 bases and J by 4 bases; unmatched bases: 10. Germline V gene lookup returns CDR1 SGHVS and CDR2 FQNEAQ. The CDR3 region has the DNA TGTGCCAGCACAAACCGGGACAGATTTTACGAGCAGTACTTC. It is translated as CASTNRDRFYEQYF.

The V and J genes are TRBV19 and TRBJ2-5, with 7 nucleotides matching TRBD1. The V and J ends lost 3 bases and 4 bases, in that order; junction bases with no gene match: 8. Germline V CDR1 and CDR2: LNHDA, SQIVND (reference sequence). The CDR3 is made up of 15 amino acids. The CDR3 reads CASSMGKGARETQYF. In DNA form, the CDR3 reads TGTGCCAGTAGTATGGGCAAGGGGGCCCGAGAGACCCAGTACTTC.

As DNA, the CDR3 is TGCGCCAGCAGCGCGAGCCAAGTCAGCGGGGGGGCGGGAGATACGCAGTATTTT. It translates to CASSASQVSGGAGDTQYF. The chain has TRBV4-3 and TRBJ2-3; TRBD2 aligns across 10 bases. The CDR3 totals 18 residues. The trim removed 5 bases at V and 5 bases at J, leaving 16 bases unmatched. CDR1 is LGHNA, CDR2 YSLEER, per germline.

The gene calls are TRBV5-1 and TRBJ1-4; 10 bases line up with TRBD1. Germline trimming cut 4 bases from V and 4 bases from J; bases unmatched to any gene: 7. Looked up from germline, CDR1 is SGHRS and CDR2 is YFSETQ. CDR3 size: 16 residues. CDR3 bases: TGCGCCAGCAGCACCGGGACAGGGGCGTTTAATGAAAAACTGTTTTTT. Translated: CASSTGTGAFNEKLFF.

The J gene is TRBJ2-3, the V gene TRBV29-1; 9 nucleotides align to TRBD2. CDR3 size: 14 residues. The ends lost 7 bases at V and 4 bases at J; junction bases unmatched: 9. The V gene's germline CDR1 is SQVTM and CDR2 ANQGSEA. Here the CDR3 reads CSAVAGGLPDTQYF. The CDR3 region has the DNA TGCAGCGCAGTGGCGGGGGGGCTACCAGATACGCAGTATTTT.

This CDR3 reads CASSESLAGDTQYF. DNA of the CDR3: TGTGCCAGCAGTGAGAGTCTAGCCGGAGATACGCAGTATTTT. The V and J genes are TRBV25-1 and TRBJ2-3, with a possible D match to TRBD2 (5 bases). Trimming shortened V by 3 bases and J by 5 bases, and 12 bases separated the two germline ends. Germline loops: CDR1 MGHDK, CDR2 SYGVNS. This CDR3 comprises 14 residues.

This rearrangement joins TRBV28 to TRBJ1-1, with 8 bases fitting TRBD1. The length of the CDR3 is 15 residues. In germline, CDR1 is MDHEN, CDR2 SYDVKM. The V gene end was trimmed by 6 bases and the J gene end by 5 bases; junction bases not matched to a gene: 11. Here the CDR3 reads CASSPVRGRGTEAFF. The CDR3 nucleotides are TGTGCCAGCAGCCCAGTCAGGGGGCGGGGAACTGAAGCTTTCTTT.

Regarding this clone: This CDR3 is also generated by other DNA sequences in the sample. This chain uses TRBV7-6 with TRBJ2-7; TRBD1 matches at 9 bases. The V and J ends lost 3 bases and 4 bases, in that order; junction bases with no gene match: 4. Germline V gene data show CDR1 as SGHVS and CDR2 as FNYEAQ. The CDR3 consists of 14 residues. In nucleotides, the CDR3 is TGTGCCAGCAGCTTGGACAGGGGCCCTTACGAGCAGTACTTC. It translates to CASSLDRGPYEQYF. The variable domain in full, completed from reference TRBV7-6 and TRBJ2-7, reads GAGVSQSPRYKVTKRGQDVALRCDPISGHVSLYWYRQALGQGPEFLTYFNYEAQQDKSGLPNDRFSAERPEGSISTLTIQRTEQRDSAMYRCASSLDRGPYEQYFGPGTRLTVT.

CDR3 DNA: TGTGCCAGCAGCCCCTGGACAGGATTGGGCTACACCTTC. Its translation is CASSPWTGLGYTF. The gene calls are TRBV7-2 and TRBJ1-2; 7 bases align to TRBD1. The CDR3 is made up of 13 amino acids. V shed 5 bases and J 8 bases; nucleotides not matched to a gene: 8. Germline CDR1 reads SGHTA; CDR2 reads FQGNSA.

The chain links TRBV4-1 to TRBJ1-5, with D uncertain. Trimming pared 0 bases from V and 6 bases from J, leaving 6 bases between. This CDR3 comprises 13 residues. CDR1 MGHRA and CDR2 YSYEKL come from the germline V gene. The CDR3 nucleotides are TGCGCCAGCAGCCAAGATCCGGTTCAGCCCCAGCATTTT. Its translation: CASSQDPVQPQHF.

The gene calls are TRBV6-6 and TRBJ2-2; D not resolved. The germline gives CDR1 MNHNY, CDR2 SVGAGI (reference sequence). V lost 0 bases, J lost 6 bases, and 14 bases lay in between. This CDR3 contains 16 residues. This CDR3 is CASSYSAYGSAGELFF. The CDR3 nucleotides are TGTGCCAGCAGTTACTCGGCATACGGGTCAGCCGGGGAGCTGTTTTTT.

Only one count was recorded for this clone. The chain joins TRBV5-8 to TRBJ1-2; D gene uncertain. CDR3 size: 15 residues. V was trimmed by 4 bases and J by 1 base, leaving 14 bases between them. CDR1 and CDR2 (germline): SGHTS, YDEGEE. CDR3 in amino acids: CASSTRETDNYGYTF. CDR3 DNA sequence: TGTGCCAGCAGCACCCGAGAAACAGATAACTATGGCTACACCTTC.

CDR3 protein: CASSDLESEQYF. CDR3 nucleotides: TGTGCCAGCAGCGATCTAGAGTCCGAGCAGTACTTC. The chain carries TRBV11-3 and TRBJ2-7, with no clear D. CDR1 and CDR2 from the germline V gene are SGHNT and YENEEA. V dropped 5 bases and J dropped 6 bases, with 11 bases sitting between them. The CDR3 has 12 residues. Together with reference TRBV11-3 and TRBJ2-7, the CDR3 gives the full variable domain: EAGVVQSPRYKIIEKKQPVAFWCNPISGHNTLYWYLQNLGQGPELLIRYENEEAVDDSQLPKDRFSAERLKGVDSTLKIQPAELGDSAVYLCASSDLESEQYFGPGTRLTVT.

In nucleotides, the CDR3 is TGTGCCAGCCGGGCGGGGAACGAGCAGTACTTC. Translated, it gives CASRAGNEQYF. V gene TRBV6-4 combines with J gene TRBJ2-7; tentative D call: TRBD2 (6 bases). V lost 8 bases and J 5 bases, leaving 10 bases between the germline ends. Germline lookup yields CDR1 MRHNA and CDR2 SNTAGT. This CDR3 spans 11 amino acids.

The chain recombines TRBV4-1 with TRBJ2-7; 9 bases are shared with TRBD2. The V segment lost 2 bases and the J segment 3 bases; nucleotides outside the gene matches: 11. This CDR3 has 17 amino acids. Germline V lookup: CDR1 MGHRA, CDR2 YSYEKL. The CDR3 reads CASSQPPGGRALYEQYF. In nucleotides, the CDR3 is TGCGCCAGCAGCCAACCCCCCGGCGGGAGGGCCCTCTACGAGCAGTACTTC.

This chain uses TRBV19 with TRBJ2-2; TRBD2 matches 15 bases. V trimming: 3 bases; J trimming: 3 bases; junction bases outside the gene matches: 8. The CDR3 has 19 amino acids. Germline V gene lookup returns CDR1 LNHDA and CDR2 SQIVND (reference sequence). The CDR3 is CASSITGTSGRRDTGELFF. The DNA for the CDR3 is TGTGCCAGTAGTATTACGGGGACTAGCGGGAGGCGGGACACCGGGGAGCTGTTTTTT.

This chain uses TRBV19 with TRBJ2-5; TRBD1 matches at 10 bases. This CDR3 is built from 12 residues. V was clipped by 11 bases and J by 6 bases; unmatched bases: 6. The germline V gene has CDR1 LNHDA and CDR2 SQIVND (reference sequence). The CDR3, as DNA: TGTGCCGTAGGGACAGGGGTACAGACCCAGTACTTC. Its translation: CAVGTGVQTQYF.

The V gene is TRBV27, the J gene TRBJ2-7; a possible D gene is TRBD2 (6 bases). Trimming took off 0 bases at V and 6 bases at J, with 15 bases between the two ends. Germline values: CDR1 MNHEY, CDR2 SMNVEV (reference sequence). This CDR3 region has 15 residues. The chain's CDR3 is CASSLSPTGVAEQYF. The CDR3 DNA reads TGTGCCAGCAGTTTATCTCCGACGGGGGTGGCCGAGCAGTACTTC.